A single sample is the source of the 29 T cell receptor beta chains below, sequenced in a study of T cell responses to AZD1222 COVID-19 vaccine (dated by TCRdb to the early 2020s). Preparation of the library involved the immunoSEQ multiplex PCR assay. Not all clones reach the TCRdb copy of this immuneACCESS table, which keeps in-frame sequences only. Checked studies attribute under half of the gap to unresolved V genes and leave the rest unexplained. This sample lists some 120,000 clones; just over 85% were detected once. Around a sixth of the sample is in the top ten clones. In light of the paper, this sample's time point label describes: baseline before first vaccination. According to the study, the label for this sample's treatment or condition signals: meningococcal conjugate vaccine given as trial control. The sample here was peripheral blood, taken on day 0 of MenACWY control vaccination. These receptors all come from an adult in good health.

The table lists this clone with a few counts. V usage is TRBV4-1 and J usage is TRBJ2-7; D call uncertain. Trimming stripped 1 base from V and 4 bases from J, with 5 bases between. This CDR3 comprises 12 residues. CDR1 MGHRA and CDR2 YSYEKL come from the germline V gene. CDR3 bases: TGCGCCAGCAGCCAAGGGGCATACGAGCAGTACTTC. Its translation is CASSQGAYEQYF.

This clone was recorded once. The chain links TRBV28 to TRBJ1-2, with 7 bases fitting TRBD1. V gave up 6 bases and J gave up 5 bases; unmatched junction bases: 6. The CDR3 covers 13 residues. Germline CDR1 and CDR2: MDHEN and SYDVKM. In DNA, the CDR3 is TGTGCCAGCAGAGACAGGGATTTATATGGCTACACCTTC. Protein: CASRDRDLYGYTF.

The chain links TRBV2 to TRBJ1-4, with D possibly matching TRBD1 (5 bases). Germline V lookup: CDR1 SNHLY, CDR2 FYNNEI. CDR3 length equals 14 residues. Trimming took 6 bases from V and 8 from J, leaving 16 bases between them. CDR3 in DNA: TGTGCCAGCAGGGCAGGGCTAATAGAAGAAAAACTGTTTTTT. This encodes CASRAGLIEEKLFF. The variable domain in full, with the rest retrieved from reference TRBV2 and TRBJ1-4, is EPEVTQTPSHQVTQMGQEVILRCVPISNHLYFYWYRQILGQKVEFLVSFYNNEISEKSEIFDDQFSVERPDGSNFTLKIRSTKLEDSAMYFCASRAGLIEEKLFFGSGTQLSVL.

The rearrangement links TRBV27 to TRBJ2-5; tentatively, D is TRBD2 (6 bases). With 7 bases removed from V and 4 bases from J, the gap between germline ends came to 16 bases. The germline gives CDR1 MNHEY, CDR2 SMNVEV (reference sequence). The CDR3 length is 14 residues. The chain's CDR3 is CASKRRGSGETQYF. CDR3 DNA sequence: TGTGCCAGCAAGCGGAGGGGTTCGGGAGAGACCCAGTACTTC.

This chain uses TRBV7-9 with TRBJ2-2; 10 bases match TRBD1. Germline trimming cut 10 bases from V and 5 bases from J; bases unmatched to any gene: 10. CDR1 SEHNR and CDR2 FQNEAQ come from the germline V gene (reference sequence). The CDR3 contains 15 residues. In DNA form, the CDR3 reads TGTGCCAACGATCGACAGGGGGCAGGGACCGGGGAGCTGTTTTTT. Translated: CANDRQGAGTGELFF.

The J gene is TRBJ2-3, the V gene TRBV2; D not certain. V was shortened by 2 bases and J by 5 bases, with 8 bases between the two germline ends. CDR1 SNHLY and CDR2 FYNNEI come from the germline V gene. This CDR3 spans 13 amino acids. The DNA for the CDR3 is TGTGCCAGCAGTGAATTGGCGGTAGATACGCAGTATTTT. It yields the protein CASSELAVDTQYF. The full variable domain, in which reference TRBV2 and TRBJ2-3 provide the parts outside the CDR3, is EPEVTQTPSHQVTQMGQEVILRCVPISNHLYFYWYRQILGQKVEFLVSFYNNEISEKSEIFDDQFSVERPDGSNFTLKIRSTKLEDSAMYFCASSELAVDTQYFGPGTRLTVL.

There are a few counts of this clone. The chain is built from TRBV9 and TRBJ1-1, with TRBD1 as a possible D gene (6 bases). The CDR3 spans 15 residues. Germline loops: CDR1 SGDLS, CDR2 YYNGEE. Trimming pared 3 bases from V and 3 bases from J, leaving 15 bases between. The CDR3 DNA sequence: TGTGCCAGCAGCGCCATGGGACAAGGGGACACTGAAGCTTTCTTT. It yields the protein CASSAMGQGDTEAFF.

This clone appeared a few times. The chain uses TRBV5-1 and TRBJ2-1; TRBD1 is a possible D gene (6 bases). The CDR3 sequence is 12 residues long. Trimming took off 2 bases at V and 10 bases at J, with 10 bases between the two ends. Germline CDR1 is SGHRS and CDR2 is YFSETQ. CDR3: CASSFRTEEQFF. CDR3 bases: TGCGCCAGCAGCTTTAGGACAGAAGAGCAGTTCTTC.

This clone came up once. V and J are TRBV11-2 and TRBJ2-7; D gene unclear. The germline CDR1 and CDR2 sequences are SGHAT and FQNNGV. The CDR3 is made up of 16 amino acids. The ends were cut back, 0 bases at V and 3 bases at J, with 15 bases in the middle. The CDR3 sequence is CASSLDLTYIGYEQYF. In DNA form, the CDR3 reads TGTGCCAGCAGCTTAGATTTGACCTACATCGGCTACGAGCAGTACTTC.

The rearrangement uses TRBV7-6 and TRBJ2-1, with TRBD2 matching over 14 bases. Germline V CDR1 and CDR2: SGHVS, FNYEAQ. This CDR3 is built from 19 residues. Trimming cost V 4 bases and J 4 bases; bases outside gene matches: 12. CDR3 nucleotides: TGTGCCAGCAGCTCAAGGGGACTAGCGGGAGAGGGGGGATACAATGAGCAGTTCTTC. Translated, it gives CASSSRGLAGEGGYNEQFF. Based on the CDR3 plus reference TRBV7-6 and TRBJ2-1, the full variable domain is GAGVSQSPRYKVTKRGQDVALRCDPISGHVSLYWYRQALGQGPEFLTYFNYEAQQDKSGLPNDRFSAERPEGSISTLTIQRTEQRDSAMYRCASSSRGLAGEGGYNEQFFGPGTRLTVL.

The gene calls are TRBV7-9 and TRBJ2-7; D gene uncertain. Germline assignment: CDR1 SEHNR and CDR2 FQNEAQ (reference sequence). This CDR3 has 12 amino acids. V lost 5 bases and J lost 4, with 9 bases in between. CDR3 loop: CASSTGRYEQYF. CDR3 bases: TGTGCCAGCAGCACCGGCCGGTACGAGCAGTACTTC.

The V gene is TRBV10-2, the J gene TRBJ2-3; TRBD2 matches 7 bases. The CDR3 runs to 13 residues. Germline V gene sequence: CDR1 WSHSY, CDR2 SAAADI. The V gene end was trimmed by 8 bases and the J gene end by 2 bases; junction bases not matched to a gene: 4. The CDR3 region is CASGTSDTDTQYF. CDR3 coding DNA: TGCGCCAGCGGAACTAGCGACACAGATACGCAGTATTTT.

CDR3 sequence: CASSPQRTGAIEAFF. The CDR3 bases are TGTGCCAGCTCACCACAGAGGACAGGGGCGATTGAAGCTTTCTTT. The chain combines TRBV18 with TRBJ1-1, with 9 bases aligning to TRBD1. This CDR3 has 15 amino acids. The junction had 7 bases not matched to a gene; V was cut back by 1 base and J by 7 bases. Germline-derived CDR1 and CDR2 are KGHSH and LQKENI.

The chain is built from TRBV7-2 and TRBJ2-7, with D possibly matching TRBD1 (6 bases). Trimming took 4 bases from V and 0 from J, leaving 16 bases between them. This CDR3 comprises 16 residues. Per the germline V gene, CDR1 is SGHTA and CDR2 is FQGNSA. CDR3 coding DNA: TGTGCCAGCAGCTCCATCAAGGGGGTCAACTCCTACGAGCAGTACTTC. Amino acid sequence: CASSSIKGVNSYEQYF.

V is TRBV5-4 and J is TRBJ2-6, with a possible D match to TRBD1 (6 bases). The ends were cut back, 4 bases at V and 0 bases at J, with 8 bases in the middle. CDR1 and CDR2 (germline): SGHNT, YYREEE (reference sequence). The CDR3 runs to 15 residues. The CDR3 DNA reads as TGTGCCAGCAGCGTCAGGGGCTCTGGGGCCAACGTCCTGACTTTC. Its protein product is CASSVRGSGANVLTF.

This chain links TRBV19 with TRBJ2-1, with D unresolved. Germline CDR1 reads LNHDA; CDR2 reads SQIVND (reference sequence). The CDR3 is 12 residues long. The V end lost 1 base, the J end lost 9 bases, and 7 bases lay between the germline ends. CDR3: CASSIASTEQFF. CDR3 bases: TGTGCCAGTAGTATAGCAAGCACTGAGCAGTTCTTC.

The rearrangement uses TRBV18 and TRBJ2-3; 10 nucleotides line up with TRBD2. Germline V lookup: CDR1 KGHSH, CDR2 LQKENI. The CDR3 spans 15 residues. V was clipped by 8 bases and J by 5 bases; unmatched bases: 10. The CDR3 region has the DNA TGTGCCAGCGCAGGGCTAGCGGGAGCTGTAGATACGCAGTATTTT. Protein: CASAGLAGAVDTQYF.

The chain recombines TRBV9 with TRBJ2-2, with 7 bases lining up with TRBD2. Germline V CDR1 and CDR2: SGDLS, YYNGEE. The CDR3 extends over 19 amino acids. The ends lost 3 bases at V and 0 bases at J; junction bases unmatched: 14. CDR3 coding DNA: TGTGCCAGCAGCGGCCAGGCGGGAGAGGAATTCGCGAACACCGGGGAGCTGTTTTTT. Protein sequence: CASSGQAGEEFANTGELFF.

V and J are TRBV7-7 and TRBJ2-3; no reliable D call. The V end lost 3 bases, the J end lost 2 bases, and 6 bases lay between the germline ends. The CDR3 is 13 residues long. CDR1 is SSHAT and CDR2 is FNYEAQ in the germline V gene (reference sequence). The CDR3 DNA reads TGTGCCAGCAGCTTTCAATCCACAGATACGCAGTATTTT. Its protein is CASSFQSTDTQYF.

The chain uses TRBV7-6 and TRBJ2-2; D gene unclear. The CDR3 is 16 residues long. CDR1 is SGHVS and CDR2 is FNYEAQ in the germline V gene. Trimming cost V 4 bases and J 0 bases, with 12 bases left between them. This chain's CDR3 is CASSSTHGANTGELFF. The CDR3 bases are TGTGCCAGCAGCTCCACGCACGGAGCGAACACCGGGGAGCTGTTTTTT.

J is TRBJ2-7 and V is TRBV5-4; D perhaps matches TRBD2 (6 bases). The CDR3 has 12 residues. V lost 5 bases and J lost 1, with 7 bases in between. The V gene's germline CDR1 is SGHNT and CDR2 YYREEE (reference sequence). The chain's CDR3 is CASRGTSYEQYF. CDR3 sequence (DNA): TGTGCCAGCAGGGGGACTTCCTACGAGCAGTACTTC. Full variable domain (missing parts from reference TRBV5-4 and TRBJ2-7): ETGVTQSPTHLIKTRGQQVTLRCSSQSGHNTVSWYQQALGQGPQFIFQYYREEENGRGNFPPRFSGLQFPNYSSELNVNALELDDSALYLCASRGTSYEQYFGPGTRLTVT.

For the CDR3, the DNA is TGTGCCAGCAGTTACAAAGGGACAGGGGTTCACGGGGAGCTGTTTTTT. Its translation is CASSYKGTGVHGELFF. This chain links TRBV6-5 with TRBJ2-2, with TRBD1 identical over 10 bases. The CDR3 has 16 residues. The trim removed 2 bases at V and 7 bases at J, leaving 7 bases unmatched. The V gene's germline CDR1 is MNHEY and CDR2 SVGAGI.

The V and J genes are TRBV12-3 or TRBV12-4 and TRBJ1-3; 8 positions match TRBD1. V lost 6 bases, J lost 2 bases, and 0 bases stayed unmatched. CDR3 length: 13 amino acids. DNA of the CDR3: TGTGCCAGCAGGACAGGGGCTGGAAACACCATATATTTT. As protein: CASRTGAGNTIYF.

The rearrangement links TRBV25-1 to TRBJ2-3; 9 bases agree with TRBD1. Unmatched junction bases numbered 10, after V lost 3 bases and J lost 3 bases. Germline V gene data show CDR1 as MGHDK and CDR2 as SYGVNS. The length of the CDR3 is 17 residues. The DNA of the CDR3 is TGTGCCAGCAGTGAGACTATACCGGGACAGGGAACAGATACGCAGTATTTT. Encoded protein: CASSETIPGQGTDTQYF.

The chain recombines TRBV9 with TRBJ1-1; TRBD1 matches 8 bases. The germline gives CDR1 SGDLS, CDR2 YYNGEE. There are 14 residues in the CDR3. V lost 4 bases, J lost 4 bases, and 6 bases stayed unmatched. CDR3 region: CASSPWTGSTEAFF. CDR3 nucleotides: TGTGCCAGCAGCCCCTGGACAGGGAGCACTGAAGCTTTCTTT.

This clone was observed a single time. The chain is built from TRBV4-2 and TRBJ2-7; weak D call: TRBD2 (5 bases). The V end was cut by 0 bases, the J end by 8 bases, with 11 bases between. The CDR3 consists of 13 residues. CDR1 and CDR2 (germline): LGHNA, YNFKEQ. The CDR3 protein is CASSQDTGTKQYF. Here the CDR3 DNA reads TGTGCCAGCAGCCAAGATACGGGAACCAAGCAGTACTTC.

This clone appeared a few times. The chain couples TRBV7-6 to TRBJ1-1, with TRBD1 as a possible D gene (5 bases). The germline gives CDR1 SGHVS, CDR2 FNYEAQ. Trimming stripped 5 bases from V and 10 bases from J, with 23 bases between. The CDR3 sequence is 15 residues long. The CDR3, as DNA: TGTGCCAGCAGCCAGGGCCCCTTCGATGTGAAGGCAGCTTTCTTT. Translation gives CASSQGPFDVKAAFF.

The V and J genes are TRBV5-5 and TRBJ2-3; D possibly corresponds to TRBD2 (5 bases). The V gene lost 2 bases and the J gene lost 8 bases, with 12 bases spanning the gap. In germline, CDR1 is SGHKS, CDR2 YYEKEE (reference sequence). The CDR3 extends over 13 amino acids. The CDR3, as DNA: TGTGCCAGCAGCTTCTCTAGCTTAAGTACGCAGTATTTT. Its protein product is CASSFSSLSTQYF.

The V call is TRBV29-1, the J call TRBJ1-4; perhaps TRBD1 as D (5 bases). The CDR3 sequence is 11 residues long. Trimming shortened V by 4 bases and J by 12 bases, and 12 bases separated the two germline ends. Germline V gene sequence: CDR1 SQVTM, CDR2 ANQGSEA. The DNA for the CDR3 is TGCAGCGTTGGAAGGGGAGGGGAACTGTTTTTT. Translating it yields CSVGRGGELFF.